These 20 T cell receptor beta chains originate from one sample sequenced in a study of siplizumab effects on memory and regulatory T cells. Measured with immunoSEQ multiplex PCR; TCRdb has only the in-frame clones, and not every one. The sample records approximately 60,000 clones, roughly 97% being singletons. Sequencing was carried out using naive CD8+ T cells sorted from blood. The receptor set was obtained from a human donor in good health.

The chain joins TRBV15 to TRBJ2-1; tentatively, D is TRBD1 or TRBD2 (5 bases each). In germline, CDR1 is LNHNV, CDR2 YYDKDF (reference sequence). V was trimmed by 9 bases and J by 1 base, leaving 19 bases between them. The CDR3 is made up of 16 amino acids. CDR3 loop: CATGTTLGDSYNEQFF. The CDR3, as DNA: TGTGCCACGGGCACCACTCTGGGGGATTCCTACAATGAGCAGTTCTTC.

The chain has TRBV7-9 and TRBJ1-2; 10 nucleotides line up with TRBD1. The V segment lost 3 bases and the J segment 0 bases; nucleotides outside the gene matches: 13. This CDR3 spans 19 amino acids. The germline V gene encodes CDR1 SEHNR and CDR2 FQNEAQ (reference sequence). This chain's CDR3 is CASSFGMTTGGQANYGYTF. The CDR3 nucleotides read TGTGCCAGCAGCTTCGGAATGACGACAGGGGGCCAAGCTAACTATGGCTACACCTTC.

Notes on this clone: Since the CDR3 does not end with the conserved phenylalanine or tryptophan, this likely comes from a read error. This rearrangement joins TRBV9 to TRBJ2-7, with 8 bases lining up with TRBD2. In germline, CDR1 is SGDLS, CDR2 YYNGEE. This CDR3 comprises 14 residues. After removal of 3 bases from V and 6 bases from J, the junction contained 8 bases not matched to a gene. The CDR3 region is CASSASGGLSEQYL. CDR3 bases: TGTGCCAGCAGCGCCAGCGGGGGTCTGTCCGAGCAGTACCTC.

This clone has just one count. The genes are TRBV9 and TRBJ2-6; D is unclear. Trimming shortened V by 1 base and J by 4 bases, and 9 bases separated the two germline ends. CDR1 and CDR2 (germline): SGDLS, YYNGEE. The CDR3 extends over 15 amino acids. The CDR3 nucleotides read TGTGCCAGCAGCGTATCAGGATCCGGGGCCAACGTCCTGACTTTC. Its protein product is CASSVSGSGANVLTF.

V gene TRBV19 combines with J gene TRBJ2-3; D is unresolved. The germline V and J ends were trimmed by 4 bases and 5 bases, with 7 bases remaining between them. CDR1 and CDR2 (germline): LNHDA, SQIVND (reference sequence). The CDR3 is 12 amino acids. The CDR3 coding sequence is TGTGCCAGTAGTAGTCTGGAAGATACGCAGTATTTT. It specifies CASSSLEDTQYF.

The gene calls are TRBV15 and TRBJ1-2, with a possible D match to TRBD1 (6 bases). Germline-derived CDR1 and CDR2 are LNHNV and YYDKDF (reference sequence). This CDR3 is built from 17 residues. V lost 0 bases, J lost 4 bases, and 18 bases lay in between. CDR3: CATSRDLPGAGGYGYTF. The CDR3 nucleotides are TGTGCCACCAGCAGAGATCTCCCGGGGGCAGGTGGCTATGGCTACACCTTC.

The gene calls are TRBV6-5 and TRBJ2-3; D is unresolved. The germline gives CDR1 MNHEY, CDR2 SVGAGI. V was clipped by 4 bases and J by 6 bases, with 8 bases between them. The CDR3 runs to 12 residues. Here the CDR3 reads CASSLSGDTQYF. CDR3 sequence (DNA): TGTGCCAGCAGTTTATCCGGGGATACGCAGTATTTT.

The V and J genes are TRBV12-1 and TRBJ2-1; the table names TRBD2, a call not compared with the DNA. TRBV12-1 is labeled a pseudogene. The CDR3 runs to 12 residues. The CDR3 spells CASSWEIQEQFF. The DNA of the CDR3 is TGTGCCAGCAGCTGGGAGATTCAGGAGCAGTTCTTC.

The chain recombines TRBV6-6 with TRBJ2-3, with 8 bases aligning to TRBD2. CDR1 and CDR2 from the germline V gene are MNHNY and SVGAGI (reference sequence). V lost 2 bases, J lost 5 bases, and 9 bases stayed unmatched. The CDR3 runs to 16 residues. Written as DNA, the CDR3 is TGTGCCAGCAGTTACCTCGGGGGGGGGCTGGTAGATACGCAGTATTTT. It yields the protein CASSYLGGGLVDTQYF.

The genes are TRBV5-6 and TRBJ2-1; D uncertain. The germline V gene encodes CDR1 SGHDT and CDR2 YYEEEE. The V gene lost 4 bases and the J gene lost 5 bases, with 10 bases spanning the gap. This CDR3 contains 13 residues. The CDR3 protein is CASSLGPNNEQFF. In DNA, the CDR3 is TGTGCCAGCAGCCTGGGTCCTAACAATGAGCAGTTCTTC. Full variable domain (rest looked up from reference TRBV5-6 and TRBJ2-1): DAGVTQSPTHLIKTRGQQVTLRCSPKSGHDTVSWYQQALGQGPQFIFQYYEEEERQRGNFPDRFSGHQFPNYSSELNVNALLLGDSALYLCASSLGPNNEQFFGPGTRLTVL.

The rearrangement uses TRBV27 and TRBJ2-1; 10 bases map to TRBD2. V lost 5 bases to trimming and J lost 4 bases; unmatched junction nucleotides: 5. Looked up from germline, CDR1 is MNHEY and CDR2 is SMNVEV (reference sequence). CDR3 length equals 15 residues. This CDR3 is CASSPEGLAYNEQFF. The CDR3 DNA reads TGTGCCAGCAGTCCGGAGGGACTAGCGTACAATGAGCAGTTCTTC.

This chain joins TRBV4-3 and TRBJ1-1; no definite D call. Germline V gene data show CDR1 as LGHNA and CDR2 as YSLEER. V lost 0 bases and J lost 1, with 9 bases in between. The CDR3 is made up of 15 amino acids. CDR3 protein: CASSQDNRPNTEAFF. The CDR3 nucleotides read TGCGCCAGCAGCCAAGATAACCGGCCGAACACTGAAGCTTTCTTT.

V gene TRBV7-3 combines with J gene TRBJ2-7; D might be TRBD2 (6 bases). The CDR3 has 14 residues. CDR1 and CDR2 from the germline V gene are SGHTA and FQGTGA. Trimming removed 5 bases at V and 3 bases at J, with 14 bases between. CDR3 sequence (DNA): TGTGCCAGCAGCCCCAGGGCGGGGAACTACGAGCAGTACTTC. Translation: CASSPRAGNYEQYF.

The rearrangement uses TRBV27 and TRBJ2-2; D ambiguous. Germline V CDR1 and CDR2: MNHEY, SMNVEV (reference sequence). The CDR3 is 14 residues long. The V end was cut by 3 bases, the J end by 2 bases, with 7 bases between. As DNA, the CDR3 is TGTGCCAGCAGTTTCGGACCCAACACCGGGGAGCTGTTTTTT. Its translation is CASSFGPNTGELFF.

The V call is TRBV7-2, the J call TRBJ2-7, with TRBD1 matching over 8 bases. CDR1 and CDR2 from the germline V gene are SGHTA and FQGNSA. V was pared by 5 bases and J by 5 bases, with 5 bases of the junction left unmatched. The CDR3 is made up of 13 amino acids. This CDR3 reads CASSDGQGNEQYF. CDR3 bases: TGTGCCAGCAGCGACGGACAGGGAAACGAGCAGTACTTC.

J is TRBJ2-7 and V is TRBV27; TRBD1 matches 8 bases. The junction had 8 bases not matched to a gene; V was cut back by 2 bases and J by 5 bases. CDR1 MNHEY and CDR2 SMNVEV come from the germline V gene (reference sequence). This CDR3 region has 15 residues. The CDR3 loop is CASSLTDRDIHEQYF. Written as DNA, the CDR3 is TGTGCCAGCAGTTTAACGGACAGGGATATCCACGAGCAGTACTTC.

The chain uses TRBV19 and TRBJ2-5; TRBD1 matches at 7 bases. Germline loops: CDR1 LNHDA, CDR2 SQIVND (reference sequence). V shed 9 bases, J shed 0 bases, and the junction held 7 bases outside the gene matches. CDR3 size: 14 residues. This CDR3 is CARRLQGDQETQYF. The CDR3 DNA sequence: TGTGCCAGGCGACTTCAGGGGGACCAAGAGACCCAGTACTTC.

This chain joins TRBV4-1 and TRBJ1-1; no reliable D call. Germline V gene sequence: CDR1 MGHRA, CDR2 YSYEKL. The germline V and J ends were trimmed by 0 bases and 12 bases, with 17 bases remaining between them. The CDR3 has 14 amino acids. The CDR3 sequence is CASSQDAASLETFF. CDR3 coding DNA: TGCGCCAGCAGCCAAGATGCGGCGTCCCTCGAAACTTTCTTT.

The rearrangement joins TRBV19 to TRBJ2-2, with 9 positions matching TRBD1. The CDR3 loop spans 16 amino acids. Per the germline V gene, CDR1 is LNHDA and CDR2 is SQIVND (reference sequence). V shed 3 bases and J 6 bases; nucleotides not matched to a gene: 8. CDR3 nucleotides: TGTGCCAGTAGTATCCATGGGACAGGGATCCCCGGGGAGCTGTTTTTT. Its translation: CASSIHGTGIPGELFF.

The J gene is TRBJ1-1, the V gene TRBV15; unclear D gene. Trimming pared 0 bases from V and 4 bases from J, leaving 12 bases between. Germline CDR1 reads LNHNV; CDR2 reads YYDKDF (reference sequence). The CDR3 sequence is 15 residues long. Here the CDR3 reads CATSRDPGWGTEAFF. CDR3 nucleotides: TGTGCCACCAGCAGAGATCCAGGATGGGGCACTGAAGCTTTCTTT.